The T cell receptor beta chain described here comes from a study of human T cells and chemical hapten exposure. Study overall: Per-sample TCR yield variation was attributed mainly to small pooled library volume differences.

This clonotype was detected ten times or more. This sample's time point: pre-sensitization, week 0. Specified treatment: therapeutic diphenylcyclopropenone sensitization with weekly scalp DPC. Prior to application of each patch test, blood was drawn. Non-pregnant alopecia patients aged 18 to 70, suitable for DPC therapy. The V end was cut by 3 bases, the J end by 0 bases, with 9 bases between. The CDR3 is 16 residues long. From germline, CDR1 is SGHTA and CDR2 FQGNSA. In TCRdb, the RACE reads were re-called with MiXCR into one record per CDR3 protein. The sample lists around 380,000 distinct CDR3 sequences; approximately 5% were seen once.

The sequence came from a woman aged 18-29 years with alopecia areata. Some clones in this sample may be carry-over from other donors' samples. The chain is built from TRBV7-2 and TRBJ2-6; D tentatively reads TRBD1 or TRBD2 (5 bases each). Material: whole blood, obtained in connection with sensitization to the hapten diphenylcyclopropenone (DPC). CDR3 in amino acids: CASSFGAYSGANVLTF. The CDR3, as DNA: TGTGCCAGCAGCTTCGGGGCGTACTCTGGGGCCAACGTCCTGACTTTC. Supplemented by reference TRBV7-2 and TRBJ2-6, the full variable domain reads GAGVSQSPSNKVTEKGKDVELRCDPISGHTALYWYRQSLGQGLEFLIYFQGNSAPDKSGLPSDRFSAERTGGSVSTLTIQRTQQEDSAVYLCASSFGAYSGANVLTFGAGSRLTVL.